This record concerns one T cell receptor beta chain sequence. Its antigen is not identified. Trimming shortened V by 2 bases and J by 1 base, and 14 bases separated the two germline ends. The CDR3 consists of 15 residues. Germline CDR1 GTSNPN, CDR2 SVGIG (reference sequence). Amplification used 60 Vbeta primers and 13 Jbeta primers. Generated by immunoSEQ multiplex PCR, the TCRdb table keeps only in-frame clones and is missing some. Counted here are about 140,000 clones, roughly three quarters occurring once; the ten biggest clones make up 4.5% to 6.5%. The sample originates from a study of cytomegalovirus exposure and HLA in healthy donors. Study-wide findings and caveats: Most of the TCR beta V segments (in an earlier analysis) were productive either about 87% or about 30% of the time. Confirmation was obtained in vitro that a few CMV-associated chains are specific for CMV antigens.

This receptor was obtained from a male donor in good health and CMV-seronegative. This rearrangement joins TRBV30 to TRBJ1-2; D is possibly TRBD1 (5 bases). The sequencing input was PBMCs. The CDR3 is CAWSRGRGVNYGYTF. The CDR3 DNA reads TGTGCCTGGAGTCGGGGTCGGGGGGTTAACTATGGCTACACCTTC.